Presented here are 15 T cell receptor beta chains from one specimen sequenced in a study of blood T cell repertoires in COVID-19 (dated by TCRdb to the early 2020s). Receptor amplification or capture employed the immunoSEQ multiplex PCR assay. TCRdb stores this immuneACCESS table with in-frame sequences only. Part of the clones is absent; in the studies checked, under half of the shortfall reflects unresolved V genes, and no reason is known for the rest. The sample table records about 59,000 clones; around 81% of these occur just once. 25% to 35% of the sample is held by the ten biggest clonotypes. Sequenced input: peripheral blood. The origin of the receptors is a woman aged 80 or older with active or convalescent COVID-19.

The rearrangement links TRBV9 to TRBJ1-4; 9 nucleotides align to TRBD1. This CDR3 is 15 amino acids long. Germline V gives CDR1 SGDLS, CDR2 YYNGEE. V lost 4 bases and J lost 6; bases outside the gene matches: 7. The DNA for the CDR3 is TGTGCCAGCAGCTCGCACAGGGGGCTGGATGAAAAACTGTTTTTT. Its translation is CASSSHRGLDEKLFF.

The V and J genes are TRBV27 and TRBJ1-1; maybe TRBD1 (5 bases). The CDR3 spans 16 residues. Germline CDR1 reads MNHEY; CDR2 reads SMNVEV (reference sequence). The germline V and J ends were trimmed by 4 bases and 0 bases, with 15 bases remaining between them. The CDR3 loop is CASSSRQGQMNTEAFF. In DNA form, the CDR3 reads TGTGCCAGCAGTTCCCGCCAGGGCCAGATGAACACTGAAGCTTTCTTT.

The rearrangement uses TRBV7-2 and TRBJ2-7, with 9 bases identical to TRBD2. CDR1 SGHTA and CDR2 FQGNSA come from the germline V gene. The CDR3 sequence is 16 residues long. Trimming removed 5 bases from V and 0 bases from J; junction bases left unmatched: 8. CDR3 in amino acids: CASSTIAGGGSYEQYF. The CDR3, as DNA: TGTGCCAGCAGCACCATCGCGGGGGGGGGCTCCTACGAGCAGTACTTC.

The J gene is TRBJ1-2, the V gene TRBV5-5, with D tentatively TRBD1 (5 bases). The V and J ends lost 4 bases and 0 bases respectively, with 10 bases between them. Germline V gene data show CDR1 as SGHKS and CDR2 as YYEKEE (reference sequence). This CDR3 comprises 14 residues. In nucleotides, the CDR3 is TGTGCCAGCAGCGGACAATTAGCTAACTATGGCTACACCTTC. Amino acid sequence: CASSGQLANYGYTF.

The rearrangement joins TRBV19 to TRBJ2-1; D might be TRBD1 (7 bases). V was pared by 10 bases and J by 0 bases, with 22 bases between. This CDR3 has 17 residues. The germline gives CDR1 LNHDA, CDR2 SQIVND (reference sequence). The CDR3 protein is CATKGGQSGGSYNEQFF. CDR3 DNA: TGTGCCACCAAGGGGGGACAGTCAGGGGGCTCCTACAATGAGCAGTTCTTC.

V usage is TRBV7-9 and J usage is TRBJ2-5; 8 bases match TRBD2. Unmatched junction bases numbered 12, after V lost 5 bases and J lost 1 base. This CDR3 contains 17 residues. Germline V gene lookup returns CDR1 SEHNR and CDR2 FQNEAQ (reference sequence). CDR3 DNA sequence: TGTGCCAGCAGCCCGACCCGGGGGGGATGGGGCCAAGAGACCCAGTACTTC. It yields the protein CASSPTRGGWGQETQYF.

Only one count was recorded for this clone. As DNA, the CDR3 is TGTGCCACCAGTGATCCGGGACTCCCTTACAATGAGCAGTTCTTC. Encoded protein: CATSDPGLPYNEQFF. This sequence joins TRBV24-1 and TRBJ2-1; D possibly corresponds to TRBD2 (6 bases). This CDR3 has 15 amino acids. V lost 3 bases and J lost 4, with 12 bases in between. Germline V gene lookup returns CDR1 KGHDR and CDR2 SFDVKD.

The genes are TRBV9 and TRBJ2-3, with TRBD1 matching over 12 bases. CDR1 is SGDLS, CDR2 YYNGEE, per germline. CDR3 length equals 17 residues. The V segment lost 4 bases and the J segment 2 bases; nucleotides outside the gene matches: 8. In nucleotides, the CDR3 is TGTGCCAGCAGCCCGTCGGCGGGACAGGGGGCCACAGATACGCAGTATTTT. This translates into CASSPSAGQGATDTQYF. The full variable domain, its missing parts supplied by reference TRBV9 and TRBJ2-3, is DSGVTQTPKHLITATGQRVTLRCSPRSGDLSVYWYQQSLDQGLQFLIQYYNGEERAKGNILERFSAQQFPDLHSELNLSSLELGDSALYFCASSPSAGQGATDTQYFGPGTRLTVL.

V gene TRBV21-1 combines with J gene TRBJ2-7; the table names TRBD1, a call not compared with the DNA. TRBV21-1 is listed as a pseudogene. CDR3 length: 17 residues. The CDR3 DNA follows: TGTGCCAGCAGCAAAAGATGGAGACAGGGAGGTTCCTACGAGCAGTACTTC. Protein product: CASSKRWRQGGSYEQYF.

The chain has TRBV7-9 and TRBJ2-2; 9 nucleotides agree with TRBD2. The CDR3 runs 18 residues. The ends lost 0 bases at V and 0 bases at J; junction bases unmatched: 5. Per germline, CDR1 SEHNR and CDR2 FQNEAQ (reference sequence). The CDR3 DNA reads TGTGCCAGCAGCTTAGCCCCACGACTAGCGGCGAACACCGGGGAGCTGTTTTTT. This encodes CASSLAPRLAANTGELFF.

The genes are TRBV6-2 or TRBV6-3 and TRBJ2-7; TRBD2 is a possible D gene (5 bases). V was pared by 3 bases and J by 3 bases, with 18 bases between. CDR3 length: 16 residues. Germline loops: CDR1 MNHEY, CDR2 SVGEGT. The CDR3 spells CASSYRFGETHYEQYF. CDR3 bases: TGTGCCAGCAGTTATAGGTTCGGGGAAACACACTACGAGCAGTACTTC.

V and J are TRBV24-1 and TRBJ2-5, with a weak D call TRBD1 (5 bases). The CDR3 has 15 residues. Germline V gene data show CDR1 as KGHDR and CDR2 as SFDVKD. Trimming stripped 5 bases from V and 5 bases from J, with 17 bases between. The CDR3 DNA reads TGTGCCACCAGTGTACCTACAGGAGAGAAGGAGACCCAGTACTTC. This gives the protein CATSVPTGEKETQYF.

This clone was detected only once. The chain carries TRBV25-1 and TRBJ1-1, with D perhaps matching TRBD1 (5 bases). The germline V and J ends were trimmed by 4 bases and 0 bases, with 12 bases remaining between them. The CDR3 has 15 residues. Germline loops: CDR1 MGHDK, CDR2 SYGVNS. CDR3 sequence reads: CASSGMKGMNTEAFF. As DNA, the CDR3 is TGTGCCAGCAGTGGAATGAAGGGGATGAACACTGAAGCTTTCTTT.

V usage is TRBV9 and J usage is TRBJ2-3; 10 bases line up with TRBD2. V shed 4 bases and J 3 bases; nucleotides not matched to a gene: 5. The CDR3 sequence is 15 residues long. Germline values: CDR1 SGDLS, CDR2 YYNGEE. The CDR3, as DNA: TGTGCCAGCAGCTCTGGACTAGCGGTAACAGATACGCAGTATTTT. This translates into CASSSGLAVTDTQYF.

This clone was counted a single time. The rearrangement joins TRBV24-1 to TRBJ1-4; D remains unclear. Germline V gives CDR1 KGHDR, CDR2 SFDVKD. The CDR3 sequence is 12 residues long. Between the trimmed V and J ends, which lost 4 bases and 8 bases, there was a span of 7 bases. The CDR3 here is CATSDWEEKLFF. The CDR3 bases are TGTGCCACCAGTGACTGGGAGGAAAAACTGTTTTTT.